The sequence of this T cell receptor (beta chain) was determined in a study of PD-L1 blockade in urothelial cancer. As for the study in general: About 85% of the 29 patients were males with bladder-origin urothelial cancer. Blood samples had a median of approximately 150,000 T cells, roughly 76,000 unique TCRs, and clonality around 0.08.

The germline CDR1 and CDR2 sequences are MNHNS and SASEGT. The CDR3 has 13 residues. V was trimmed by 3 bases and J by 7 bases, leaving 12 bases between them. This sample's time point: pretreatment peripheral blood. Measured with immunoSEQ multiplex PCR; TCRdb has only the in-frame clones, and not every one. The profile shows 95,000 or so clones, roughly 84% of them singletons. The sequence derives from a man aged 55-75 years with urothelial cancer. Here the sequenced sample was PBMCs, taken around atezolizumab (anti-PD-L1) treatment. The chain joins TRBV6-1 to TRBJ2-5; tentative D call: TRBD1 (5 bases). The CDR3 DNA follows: TGTGCCAGCAGTGACTCAGGGCTGGGGACCCAGTACTTC. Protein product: CASSDSGLGTQYF.